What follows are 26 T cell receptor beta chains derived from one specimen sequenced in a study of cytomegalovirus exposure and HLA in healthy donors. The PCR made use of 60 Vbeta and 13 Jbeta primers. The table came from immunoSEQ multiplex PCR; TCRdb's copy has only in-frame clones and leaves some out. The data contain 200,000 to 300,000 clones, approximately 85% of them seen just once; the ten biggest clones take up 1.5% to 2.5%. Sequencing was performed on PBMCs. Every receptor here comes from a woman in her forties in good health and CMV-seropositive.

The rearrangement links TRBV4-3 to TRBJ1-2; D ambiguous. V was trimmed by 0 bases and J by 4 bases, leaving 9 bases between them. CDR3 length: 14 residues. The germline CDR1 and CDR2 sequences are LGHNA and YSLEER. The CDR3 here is CASSQEWQAYGYTF. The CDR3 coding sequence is TGCGCCAGCAGCCAAGAGTGGCAGGCCTATGGCTACACCTTC.

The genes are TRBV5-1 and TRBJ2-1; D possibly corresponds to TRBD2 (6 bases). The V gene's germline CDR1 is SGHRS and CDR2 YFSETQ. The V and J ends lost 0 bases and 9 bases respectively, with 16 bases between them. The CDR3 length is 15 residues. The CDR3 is CASSLEADAGFEQFF. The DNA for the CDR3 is TGCGCCAGCAGCTTGGAGGCTGACGCGGGGTTTGAGCAGTTCTTC. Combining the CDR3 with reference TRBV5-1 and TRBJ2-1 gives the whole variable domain KAGVTQTPRYLIKTRGQQVTLSCSPISGHRSVSWYQQTPGQGLQFLFEYFSETQRNKGNFPGRFSGRQFSNSRSEMNVSTLELGDSALYLCASSLEADAGFEQFFGPGTRLTVL.

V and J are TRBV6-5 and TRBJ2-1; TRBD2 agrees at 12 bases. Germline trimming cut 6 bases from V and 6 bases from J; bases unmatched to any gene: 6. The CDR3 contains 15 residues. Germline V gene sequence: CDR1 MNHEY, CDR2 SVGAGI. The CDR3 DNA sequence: TGTGCCAGCAGCCGACTAGCGGGAGCAGGCAATGAGCAGTTCTTC. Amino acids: CASSRLAGAGNEQFF.

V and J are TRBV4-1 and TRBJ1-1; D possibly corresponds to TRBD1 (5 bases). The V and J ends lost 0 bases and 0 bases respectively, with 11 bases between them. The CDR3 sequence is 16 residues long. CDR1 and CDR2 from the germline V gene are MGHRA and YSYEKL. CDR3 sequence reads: CASSQDGNRMNTEAFF. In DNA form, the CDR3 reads TGCGCCAGCAGCCAAGATGGAAACAGGATGAACACTGAAGCTTTCTTT.

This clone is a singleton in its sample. Here the CDR3 reads CASSVALARNEQFF. The CDR3 region has the DNA TGTGCCAGCAGCGTAGCACTAGCAAGAAATGAGCAGTTCTTC. This rearrangement joins TRBV9 to TRBJ2-1, with D perhaps TRBD2 (6 bases). The CDR3 consists of 14 residues. V lost 0 bases and J lost 7, with 11 bases in between. CDR1 SGDLS and CDR2 YYNGEE come from the germline V gene.

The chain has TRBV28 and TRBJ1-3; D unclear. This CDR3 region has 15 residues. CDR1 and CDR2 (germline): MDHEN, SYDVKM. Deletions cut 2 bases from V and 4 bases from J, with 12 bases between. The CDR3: CASSLPTVAGNTIYF. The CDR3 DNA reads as TGTGCCAGCAGTTTACCCACAGTTGCCGGAAACACCATATATTTT.

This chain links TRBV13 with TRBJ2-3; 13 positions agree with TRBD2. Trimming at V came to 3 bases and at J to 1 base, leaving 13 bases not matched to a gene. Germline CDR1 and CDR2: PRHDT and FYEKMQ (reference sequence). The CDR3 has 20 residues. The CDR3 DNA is TGTGCCAGCAGCTTTTCCCCGGGGACTAGCGGGACCTTGGGCACAGATACGCAGTATTTT. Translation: CASSFSPGTSGTLGTDTQYF.

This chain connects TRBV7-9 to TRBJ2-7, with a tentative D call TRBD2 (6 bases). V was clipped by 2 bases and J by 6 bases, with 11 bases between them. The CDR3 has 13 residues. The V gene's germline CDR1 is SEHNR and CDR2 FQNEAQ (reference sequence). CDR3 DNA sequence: TGTGCCAGCAGCTTAATTGGAGGGTTCGAGCAGTACTTC. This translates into CASSLIGGFEQYF.

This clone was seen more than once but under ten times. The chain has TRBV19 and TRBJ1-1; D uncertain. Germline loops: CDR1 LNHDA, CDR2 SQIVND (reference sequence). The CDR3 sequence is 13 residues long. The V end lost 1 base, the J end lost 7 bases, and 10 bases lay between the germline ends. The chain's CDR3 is CASSIGEGVEAFF. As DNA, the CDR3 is TGTGCCAGTAGTATAGGTGAGGGCGTTGAAGCTTTCTTT. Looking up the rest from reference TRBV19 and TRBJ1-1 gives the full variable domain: DGGITQSPKYLFRKEGQNVTLSCEQNLNHDAMYWYRQDPGQGLRLIYYSQIVNDFQKGDIAEGYSVSREKKESFPLTVTSAQKNPTAFYLCASSIGEGVEAFFGQGTRLTVV.

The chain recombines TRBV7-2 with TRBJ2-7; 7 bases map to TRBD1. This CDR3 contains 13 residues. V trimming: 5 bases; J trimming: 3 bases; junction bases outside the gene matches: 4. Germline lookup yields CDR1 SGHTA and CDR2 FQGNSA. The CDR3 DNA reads TGTGCCAGCAGCCCAGGGGGTAACTACGAGCAGTACTTC. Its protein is CASSPGGNYEQYF. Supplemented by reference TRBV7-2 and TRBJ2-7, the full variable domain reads GAGVSQSPSNKVTEKGKDVELRCDPISGHTALYWYRQSLGQGLEFLIYFQGNSAPDKSGLPSDRFSAERTGGSVSTLTIQRTQQEDSAVYLCASSPGGNYEQYFGPGTRLTVT.

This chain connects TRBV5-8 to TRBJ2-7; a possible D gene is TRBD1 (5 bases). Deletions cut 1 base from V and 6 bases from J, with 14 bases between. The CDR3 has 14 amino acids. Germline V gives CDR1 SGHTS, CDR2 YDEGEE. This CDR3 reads CASSLTGISGEQYF. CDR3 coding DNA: TGTGCCAGCAGCTTGACAGGAATTTCCGGCGAGCAGTACTTC.

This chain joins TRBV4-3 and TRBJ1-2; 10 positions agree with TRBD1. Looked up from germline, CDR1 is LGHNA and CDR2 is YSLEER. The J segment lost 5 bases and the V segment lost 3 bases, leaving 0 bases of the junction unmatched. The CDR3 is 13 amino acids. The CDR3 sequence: CASSQGQGYGYTF. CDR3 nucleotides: TGCGCCAGCAGCCAGGGACAGGGGTATGGCTACACCTTC.

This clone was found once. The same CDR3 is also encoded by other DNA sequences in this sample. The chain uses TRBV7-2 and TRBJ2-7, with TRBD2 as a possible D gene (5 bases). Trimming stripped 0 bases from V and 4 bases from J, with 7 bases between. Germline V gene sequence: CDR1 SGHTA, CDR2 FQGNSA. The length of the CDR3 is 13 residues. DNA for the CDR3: TGTGCCAGCAGCTTAGCCGGGAATTACGAGCAGTACTTC. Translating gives CASSLAGNYEQYF.

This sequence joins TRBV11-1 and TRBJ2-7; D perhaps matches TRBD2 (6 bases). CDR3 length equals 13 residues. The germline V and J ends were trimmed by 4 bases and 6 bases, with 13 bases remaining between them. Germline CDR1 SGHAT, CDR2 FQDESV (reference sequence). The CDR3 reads CASSWRGGVEQYF. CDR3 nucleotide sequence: TGTGCCAGCAGCTGGAGGGGTGGGGTCGAGCAGTACTTC.

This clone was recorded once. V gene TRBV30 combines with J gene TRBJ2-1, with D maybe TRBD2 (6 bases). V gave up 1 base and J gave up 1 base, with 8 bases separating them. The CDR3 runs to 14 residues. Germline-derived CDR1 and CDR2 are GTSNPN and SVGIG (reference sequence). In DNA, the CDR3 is TGTGCCTGGAGTGCGGGAGATTCCTACAATGAGCAGTTCTTC. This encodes CAWSAGDSYNEQFF.

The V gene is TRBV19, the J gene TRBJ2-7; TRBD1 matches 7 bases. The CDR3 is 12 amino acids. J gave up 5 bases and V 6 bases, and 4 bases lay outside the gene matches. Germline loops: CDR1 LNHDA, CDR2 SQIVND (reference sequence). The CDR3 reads CASSDREHEQYF. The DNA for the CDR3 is TGTGCCAGTAGCGACAGGGAACACGAGCAGTACTTC.

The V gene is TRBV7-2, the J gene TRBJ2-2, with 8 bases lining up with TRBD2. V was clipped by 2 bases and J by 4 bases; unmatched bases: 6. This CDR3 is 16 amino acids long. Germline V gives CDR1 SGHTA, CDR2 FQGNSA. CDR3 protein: CASSLSAGGSTGELFF. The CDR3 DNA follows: TGTGCCAGCAGCTTAAGCGCGGGAGGTTCCACCGGGGAGCTGTTTTTT.

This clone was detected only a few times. CDR3 residues: CADMGSGETQYF. DNA for the CDR3: TGTGCCGATATGGGGTCAGGGGAGACCCAGTACTTC. The chain links TRBV2 to TRBJ2-5; the D gene is possibly TRBD1 (5 bases). This CDR3 contains 12 residues. CDR1 SNHLY and CDR2 FYNNEI come from the germline V gene. The germline V and J ends were trimmed by 11 bases and 5 bases, with 15 bases remaining between them.

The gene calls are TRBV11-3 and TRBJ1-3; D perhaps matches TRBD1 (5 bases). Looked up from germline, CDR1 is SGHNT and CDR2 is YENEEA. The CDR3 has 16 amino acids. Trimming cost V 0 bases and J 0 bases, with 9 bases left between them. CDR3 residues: CASSLDPTGSGNTIYF. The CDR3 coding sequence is TGTGCCAGCAGCTTAGATCCCACAGGCTCTGGAAACACCATATATTTT.

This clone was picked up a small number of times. For the CDR3, the DNA is TGTGCCAGCAATTCAGGTCAATGGACCCAGTACTTC. This codes for CASNSGQWTQYF. The chain is built from TRBV28 and TRBJ2-5; D remains ambiguous. Trimming removed 7 bases at V and 7 bases at J, with 13 bases between. The CDR3 has 12 residues. CDR1 MDHEN and CDR2 SYDVKM come from the germline V gene.

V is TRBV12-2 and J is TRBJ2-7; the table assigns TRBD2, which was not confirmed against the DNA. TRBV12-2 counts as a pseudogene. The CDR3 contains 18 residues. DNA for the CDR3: TGTGCAAGTCGCTTAGTCGGACTAGCGGGAGAGCTTACCTACGAGCAGTACTTC. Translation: CASRLVGLAGELTYEQYF.

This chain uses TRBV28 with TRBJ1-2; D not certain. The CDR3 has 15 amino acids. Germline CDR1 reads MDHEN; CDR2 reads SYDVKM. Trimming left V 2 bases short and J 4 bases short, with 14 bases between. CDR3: CASSLTVRGFYGYTF. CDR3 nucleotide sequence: TGTGCCAGCAGTTTAACGGTACGGGGTTTCTATGGCTACACCTTC.

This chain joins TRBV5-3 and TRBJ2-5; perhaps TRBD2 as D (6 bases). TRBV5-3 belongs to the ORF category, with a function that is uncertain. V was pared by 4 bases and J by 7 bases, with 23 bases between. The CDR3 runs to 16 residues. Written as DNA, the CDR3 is TGTGCCAGAAGCCTGACTAGTTTGCGCCCTAAGGGGACCCAGTACTTC. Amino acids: CARSLTSLRPKGTQYF.

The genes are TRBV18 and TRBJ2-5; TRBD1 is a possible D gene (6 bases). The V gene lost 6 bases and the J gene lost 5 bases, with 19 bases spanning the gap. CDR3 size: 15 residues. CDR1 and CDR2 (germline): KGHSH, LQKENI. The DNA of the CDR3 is TGTGCCAGCTCTCTGAGCAGGGGCCTGGGGGAGACCCAGTACTTC. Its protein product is CASSLSRGLGETQYF.

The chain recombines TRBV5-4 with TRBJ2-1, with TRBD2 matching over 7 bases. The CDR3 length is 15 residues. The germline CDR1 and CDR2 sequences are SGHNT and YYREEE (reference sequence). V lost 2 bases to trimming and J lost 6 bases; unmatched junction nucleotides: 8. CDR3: CASSFSGASPNEQFF. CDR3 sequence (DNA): TGTGCCAGCAGCTTCAGCGGGGCCTCCCCCAATGAGCAGTTCTTC.

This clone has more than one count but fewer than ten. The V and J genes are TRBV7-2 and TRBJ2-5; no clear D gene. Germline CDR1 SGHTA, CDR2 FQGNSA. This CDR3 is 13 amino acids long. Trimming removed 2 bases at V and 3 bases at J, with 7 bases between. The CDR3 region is CASSLPVKETQYF. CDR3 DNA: TGTGCCAGCAGCTTACCCGTAAAAGAGACCCAGTACTTC.